These T cell receptor beta chains were read from a single sample in a study of PD-1 blockade in classical Hodgkin lymphoma. The assay was immunoSEQ multiplex PCR, and TCRdb's table has in-frame clones only and misses some. The sample has about 15,000 clones, 75% to 95% seen once. Sequenced material: peripheral blood mononuclear cells (PBMCs). Every receptor here comes from a human donor with classical Hodgkin lymphoma. Each CDR3 is given with its conserved first and last residue. A D gene is named only where the DNA matches it firmly. Clone size appears in some rows only: once, few, many, or a class for an expanded clone.

v_gene: TRBV6-5
d_gene: TRBD1
j_gene: TRBJ1-4
abundance: .
len: 14
CDR3nt: TGTGCCAGCAGACGGGACAGGGGGCGTGAAAAACTGTTTTTT
CDR3aa: CASRRDRGREKLFF

v_gene: TRBV5-6
d_gene: .
j_gene: TRBJ2-5
abundance: .
len: 14
CDR3nt: TGTGCCAGCAGCTTGAGTGGGTTGAGGGAGACCCAGTACTTC
CDR3aa: CASSLSGLRETQYF

v_gene: TRBV2
d_gene: .
j_gene: TRBJ2-3
abundance: once
len: 11
CDR3nt: TGTGCCAGCAGTGGGACTCCCTGGCAGTATTTT
CDR3aa: CASSGTPWQYF

v_gene: TRBV27
d_gene: TRBD2
j_gene: TRBJ2-3
abundance: .
len: 14
CDR3nt: TGTGCCAGCAGACTAGCGGGATCCACAGATACGCAGTATTTT
CDR3aa: CASRLAGSTDTQYF

v_gene: TRBV7-9
d_gene: .
j_gene: TRBJ1-4
abundance: .
len: 15
CDR3nt: TGTGCCAGCAGCCCCAGCCTGGGGACTAATGAAAAACTGTTTTTT
CDR3aa: CASSPSLGTNEKLFF

v_gene: TRBV5-1
d_gene: TRBD1
j_gene: TRBJ1-3
abundance: .
len: 15
CDR3nt: TGCGCCAGCAGAAGGGGGCATGAGGGCCGAAACACCATATATTTT
CDR3aa: CASRRGHEGRNTIYF

v_gene: TRBV29-1
d_gene: TRBD1
j_gene: TRBJ2-3
abundance: .
len: 14
CDR3nt: TGCAGCGCTGCACAGGGGGCTTACACAGATACGCAGTATTTT
CDR3aa: CSAAQGAYTDTQYF

v_gene: TRBV21-1
d_gene: .
j_gene: TRBJ2-3
abundance: .
len: 17
CDR3nt: TGTGCCAGCAGCAAAAATAAGGGGACTAGGTGCACAGATACGCAGTATTTT
CDR3aa: CASSKNKGTRCTDTQYF

v_gene: TRBV10-3
d_gene: .
j_gene: TRBJ2-3
abundance: .
len: 11
CDR3nt: TGTGCCATCAGGAGCACAGATACGCAGTATTTT
CDR3aa: CAIRSTDTQYF

v_gene: TRBV5-1
d_gene: .
j_gene: TRBJ2-7
abundance: .
len: 14
CDR3nt: TGCGCCAGCAGCTTGGACGCCCACTCCTACGAGCAGTACTTC
CDR3aa: CASSLDAHSYEQYF

v_gene: TRBV28
d_gene: TRBD1
j_gene: TRBJ2-5
abundance: .
len: 15
CDR3nt: TGTGCCAGCATGGAAAACAGGGGAAGTAAGGAGACCCAGTACTTC
CDR3aa: CASMENRGSKETQYF

v_gene: TRBV4-1
d_gene: .
j_gene: TRBJ1-5
abundance: .
len: 14
CDR3nt: TGCGCCAGCAGCAGACGACAGGCCGCGGGGCCCCAGCATTTT
CDR3aa: CASSRRQAAGPQHF

v_gene: TRBV18
d_gene: .
j_gene: TRBJ1-2
abundance: .
len: 15
CDR3nt: TGTGCCAGCTCACCGTCTCGGACGGAGCCACATGGCTACACCTTC
CDR3aa: CASSPSRTEPHGYTF

v_gene: TRBV2
d_gene: .
j_gene: TRBJ1-2
abundance: .
len: 15
CDR3nt: TGTGCCAGCAGTCTTAACACAGGGACCTCCGATGGCTACACCTTC
CDR3aa: CASSLNTGTSDGYTF

v_gene: TRBV4-1
d_gene: TRBD2
j_gene: TRBJ2-1
abundance: .
len: 16
CDR3nt: TGCGCCAGCAGCCAGGGACTAGCGGGGAGATACAATGAGCAGTTCTTC
CDR3aa: CASSQGLAGRYNEQFF

v_gene: TRBV7-9
d_gene: TRBD1
j_gene: TRBJ2-2
abundance: once
len: 16
CDR3nt: TGTGCCAGCAGGCCGCCGGGACAGAGGAACACCGGGGAGCTGTTTTTT
CDR3aa: CASRPPGQRNTGELFF

v_gene: TRBV14
d_gene: TRBD2
j_gene: TRBJ2-2
abundance: once
len: 16
CDR3nt: TGTGCCAGCAGCCAACGACTAGCGATTAACACCGGGGAGCTGTTTTTT
CDR3aa: CASSQRLAINTGELFF

v_gene: TRBV10-1
d_gene: .
j_gene: TRBJ2-6
abundance: once
len: 14
CDR3nt: TGCGCCAGCAGTGGAGGGCCTGGGGCCAACGTCCTGACTTTC
CDR3aa: CASSGGPGANVLTF

v_gene: TRBV5-8
d_gene: TRBD2
j_gene: TRBJ2-1
abundance: once
len: 16
CDR3nt: TGTGCCAGCAGCTTGGCTCTAGCGGGAGCCTACAATGAGCAGTTCTTC
CDR3aa: CASSLALAGAYNEQFF

v_gene: TRBV5-1
d_gene: .
j_gene: TRBJ2-3
abundance: .
len: 15
CDR3nt: TGCGCCAGCAGCTTGCTCCCTCCGGGACCAGATACGCAGTATTTT
CDR3aa: CASSLLPPGPDTQYF

v_gene: TRBV5-5
d_gene: .
j_gene: TRBJ2-2
abundance: .
len: 15
CDR3nt: TGTGCCAGCCGGGCCTCACGCACGAACACCGGGGAGCTGTTTTTT
CDR3aa: CASRASRTNTGELFF

v_gene: TRBV30
d_gene: .
j_gene: TRBJ2-3
abundance: .
len: 14
CDR3nt: TGTGCCTGGAGCGTCGGGGGCGGAGGGGATACGCAGTATTTT
CDR3aa: CAWSVGGGGDTQYF

v_gene: TRBV6-5
d_gene: .
j_gene: TRBJ2-7
abundance: .
len: 15
CDR3nt: TGTGCCAGCAGTTACTCGGGGGGGCGCTTCGACGAGCAGTACTTC
CDR3aa: CASSYSGGRFDEQYF

v_gene: TRBV10-1
d_gene: TRBD2
j_gene: TRBJ2-1
abundance: .
len: 17
CDR3nt: TGCGCCAGCAGTGAGGGTTCTAGCGGGGGGGGATACAATGAGCAGTTCTTC
CDR3aa: CASSEGSSGGGYNEQFF

v_gene: TRBV11-2
d_gene: .
j_gene: TRBJ2-2
abundance: .
len: 14
CDR3nt: TGTGCCAGCAGCCGACTAAGCGCCACCGGGGAGCTGTTTTTT
CDR3aa: CASSRLSATGELFF

v_gene: TRBV28
d_gene: TRBD1
j_gene: TRBJ2-6
abundance: .
len: 17
CDR3nt: TGTGCCAGCAGTTTCTGGACAGGGAGCTCTGGGGCCAACGTCCTGACTTTC
CDR3aa: CASSFWTGSSGANVLTF

v_gene: TRBV29-1
d_gene: .
j_gene: TRBJ1-1
abundance: once
len: 11
CDR3nt: TGCAGCGTTGTTGCGGGGGCTGAAGCTTTCTTT
CDR3aa: CSVVAGAEAFF